Listed here are 29 T cell receptor beta chains from one sample, sequenced in a study of T cell repertoires in aging, cancer and after chemotherapy (dated by TCRdb to between 2017 and 2020). The run used an Illumina MiSeq. Rearranged TRB sequences spanning V, D and J segments were amplified in a multiplex touch-down PCR with a mixed TRB-A/B primer pool. The raw public data were reprocessed by TCRdb itself: fastp quality trimming at Q25, MiXCR clonotype calling, in-frame beta chains only. Each entry merges the rows of one CDR3 protein and shows their most common DNA and genes. For this sample the table gives over 3,000 distinct CDR3 sequences, of which about 29% were detected only once. The ten largest clones capture about 22% of the sample. TCR beta rearrangements were amplified from genomic DNA extracted from peripheral blood rather than from sorted cells or RNA. Input material: blood. These receptors were taken from a human donor with a solid tumor.

The CDR3 region has the DNA TGCAGTGCCGAGTCCCACGATAAGGTCCGGGACGAGCAGTACTTC. Protein product: CSAESHDKVRDEQYF. The V and J genes are TRBV20-1 and TRBJ2-7; no clear D gene. The CDR3 sequence is 15 residues long. The germline V gene has CDR1 DFQATT and CDR2 SNEGSKA (reference sequence). With 6 bases removed from V and 5 bases from J, the gap between germline ends came to 23 bases.

In its sample, this clonotype was seen a few times. The chain employs TRBV19 and TRBJ1-6, with D unclear. The ends were cut back, 3 bases at V and 6 bases at J, with 6 bases in the middle. Germline lookup yields CDR1 LNHDA and CDR2 SQIVND (reference sequence). There are 13 residues in the CDR3. The CDR3 sequence is CASSMEINSPLHF. The CDR3 nucleotides are TGTGCCAGTAGTATGGAGATTAATTCACCCCTCCACTTT.

This clonotype was observed a single time. The V and J genes are TRBV19 and TRBJ1-1; D possibly corresponds to TRBD1 (6 bases). The CDR3 spans 14 residues. CDR1 is LNHDA and CDR2 is SQIVND in the germline V gene (reference sequence). Trimming left V 3 bases short and J 4 bases short, with 12 bases between. The CDR3 nucleotides read TGTGCCAGTAGTATCGGACAGTTGCCCACTGAAGCTTTCTTT. It codes for CASSIGQLPTEAFF. The variable domain in full, completed from reference TRBV19 and TRBJ1-1, reads DGGITQSPKYLFRKEGQNVTLSCEQNLNHDAMYWYRQDPGQGLRLIYYSQIVNDFQKGDIAEGYSVSREKKESFPLTVTSAQKNPTAFYLCASSIGQLPTEAFFGQGTRLTVV.

This clonotype has more than one count but fewer than ten. The J gene is TRBJ2-1, the V gene TRBV30; D is ambiguous. The CDR3 is 14 amino acids. Per germline, CDR1 GTSNPN and CDR2 SVGIG (reference sequence). Trimming removed 0 bases from V and 8 bases from J, with 14 bases in between. The CDR3 DNA reads as TGTGCCTGGAGTGTTGGGCATTCTCCACATGAGCAGTTCTTC. Translating it yields CAWSVGHSPHEQFF.

J is TRBJ2-7 and V is TRBV6-2 or TRBV6-3; TRBD1 matches 9 bases. Germline V lookup: CDR1 MNHEY, CDR2 SVGEGT. The CDR3 loop spans 17 amino acids. J was trimmed by 0 bases and V by 4 bases; bases with no gene match: 10. This CDR3 reads CASSSYQTGGPSYEQYV. The CDR3 bases are TGTGCCAGCAGTTCCTACCAGACAGGGGGACCCTCCTACGAGCAGTACGTC.

This clonotype showed up just a few times. CDR3 sequence reads: CASSIGTLGRQPQHF. The CDR3 bases are TGTGCCAGTAGTATCGGGACCCTGGGGCGTCAGCCCCAGCATTTT. V usage is TRBV19 and J usage is TRBJ1-5, with D tentatively TRBD1 (5 bases). The CDR3 loop spans 15 amino acids. CDR1 and CDR2 from the germline V gene are LNHDA and SQIVND (reference sequence). The V end lost 3 bases, the J end lost 6 bases, and 15 bases lay between the germline ends. Based on the CDR3 plus reference TRBV19 and TRBJ1-5, the full variable domain is DGGITQSPKYLFRKEGQNVTLSCEQNLNHDAMYWYRQDPGQGLRLIYYSQIVNDFQKGDIAEGYSVSREKKESFPLTVTSAQKNPTAFYLCASSIGTLGRQPQHFGDGTRLSIL.

This clonotype is medium-sized within its sample. The chain recombines TRBV28 with TRBJ2-1; possible D gene TRBD1, 5 bases. This CDR3 contains 12 residues. V shed 6 bases and J shed 6 bases, with 9 bases lying between them. The germline V gene has CDR1 MDHEN and CDR2 SYDVKM. This CDR3 is CASRSQGNEQFF. The CDR3 nucleotides are TGTGCCAGCAGATCCCAGGGCAATGAGCAGTTCTTC. Full variable domain (missing parts from reference TRBV28 and TRBJ2-1): DVKVTQSSRYLVKRTGEKVFLECVQDMDHENMFWYRQDPGLGLRLIYFSYDVKMKEKGDIPEGYSVSREKKERFSLILESASTNQTSMYLCASRSQGNEQFFGPGTRLTVL.

The J gene is TRBJ2-7, the V gene TRBV10-1; 7 nucleotides agree with TRBD1. Germline values: CDR1 WNHNN, CDR2 SYGVQD (reference sequence). The ends lost 6 bases at V and 6 bases at J; junction bases unmatched: 8. CDR3 length: 13 amino acids. CDR3 residues: CASSDHRGSEQYF. The CDR3 nucleotides are TGCGCCAGCAGCGACCACAGGGGCAGCGAGCAGTACTTC.

This chain connects TRBV20-1 to TRBJ2-7; a possible D gene is TRBD1 (6 bases). V lost 5 bases and J 3 bases, leaving 14 bases between the germline ends. Germline CDR1 is DFQATT and CDR2 is SNEGSKA (reference sequence). The CDR3 length is 13 residues. In DNA, the CDR3 is TGCAGTGCTTTCCGGGACACCTTCTACGAGCAGTACTTC. Translation: CSAFRDTFYEQYF.

In DNA form, the CDR3 reads TGCAGTGCTAGAGATCCGGGAGGTTTCTTTAATGAAAAACTGTTTTTT. This gives the protein CSARDPGGFFNEKLFF. The chain uses TRBV20-1 and TRBJ1-4; no reliable D call. The CDR3 runs 16 residues. Trimming cost V 0 bases and J 4 bases, with 15 bases left between them. Per the germline V gene, CDR1 is DFQATT and CDR2 is SNEGSKA (reference sequence).

This clonotype was counted between two and nine times. This chain connects TRBV24-1 to TRBJ2-3, with TRBD2 matching over 8 bases. In germline, CDR1 is KGHDR, CDR2 SFDVKD. The CDR3 is 13 residues long. Losses at the gene ends were 10 bases for V and 1 base for J; bases not matched to a gene: 3. In DNA, the CDR3 is TGTGCCACGATGACTAGCGGCACAGATACGCAGTATTTT. This sequence encodes CATMTSGTDTQYF.

Within the sample, this clonotype is large (0.1 to 1%). This chain links TRBV29-1 with TRBJ1-4, with unresolved D. With 6 bases removed from V and 6 bases from J, the gap between germline ends came to 14 bases. The germline V gene has CDR1 SQVTM and CDR2 ANQGSEA. This CDR3 has 13 residues. The CDR3 protein is CSVLVTSDEKLFF. The CDR3 nucleotides read TGCAGCGTCCTGGTGACCTCAGATGAAAAACTGTTTTTT.

V usage is TRBV12-3 or TRBV12-4 and J usage is TRBJ2-1; D not certain. The ends were cut back, 5 bases at V and 8 bases at J, with 7 bases in the middle. The CDR3 loop spans 11 amino acids. The CDR3 spells CASSLSHEQFF. The CDR3 DNA reads TGTGCCAGCAGTCTAAGTCATGAGCAGTTCTTC.

By sample share, this clonotype is medium-sized. The chain has TRBV29-1 and TRBJ2-7; 10 nucleotides match TRBD2. There are 15 residues in the CDR3. Germline V gives CDR1 SQVTM, CDR2 ANQGSEA. Unmatched junction bases numbered 3, after V lost 1 base and J lost 0 bases. CDR3 region: CSVEGLAGVSYEQYF. The CDR3 DNA reads as TGCAGCGTTGAAGGCCTAGCGGGGGTCTCCTACGAGCAGTACTTC.

This chain links TRBV12-3 or TRBV12-4 with TRBJ1-5; D is possibly TRBD1 (6 bases). The CDR3 sequence is 16 residues long. V was shortened by 2 bases and J by 0 bases, with 11 bases between the two germline ends. The CDR3, as DNA: TGTGCCAGCAGTTTATCTGGACAGCTTAGCAATCAGCCCCAGCATTTT. Its protein is CASSLSGQLSNQPQHF.

A few counts support this clonotype. A junction end diverges from the germline sequence, so it may reflect a read error. The V and J genes are TRBV5-6 and TRBJ2-1, with 13 bases that match TRBD2. This CDR3 spans 16 amino acids. CDR1 is SGHDT, CDR2 YYEEEE, per germline. The CDR3 region has the DNA TGCGCCAGCAGCTTGGGGACTAGCGGGGACCTGAATGAGCAGTTCTTC. Amino acid sequence: CASSLGTSGDLNEQFF.

By share, this clonotype ranks as medium-sized. The chain has TRBV27 and TRBJ2-5; D is unresolved. V lost 6 bases to trimming and J lost 5 bases, with 10 bases between them. The CDR3 length is 12 residues. In germline, CDR1 is MNHEY, CDR2 SMNVEV (reference sequence). In DNA, the CDR3 is TGTGCCAGCAGCCTCTATGGTGAGACCCAGTACTTC. Translated, it gives CASSLYGETQYF.

This clonotype was recorded a few times. The chain has TRBV27 and TRBJ1-6; D ambiguous. Germline-derived CDR1 and CDR2 are MNHEY and SMNVEV (reference sequence). This CDR3 comprises 12 residues. V lost 7 bases and J lost 7, with 8 bases in between. The CDR3 loop is CASTKGNSPLHF. CDR3 coding DNA: TGTGCCAGCACTAAGGGCAATTCACCCCTCCACTTT.

This clonotype occurred a few times. DNA of the CDR3: TGTGCCAGCAGTTACGTTTTAGGGCCTAGCTCCTACAATGAGCAGTTCTTC. It encodes CASSYVLGPSSYNEQFF. V and J are TRBV6-5 and TRBJ2-1; D call uncertain. This CDR3 is 17 amino acids long. Germline assignment: CDR1 MNHEY and CDR2 SVGAGI. V dropped 2 bases and J dropped 0 bases, with 14 bases sitting between them.

This chain uses TRBV6-5 with TRBJ2-5; weak D call: TRBD2 (6 bases). The CDR3 has 13 amino acids. Trimming took 5 bases from V and 1 from J, leaving 8 bases between them. The germline CDR1 and CDR2 sequences are MNHEY and SVGAGI. DNA for the CDR3: TGTGCCAGCAGTGTGGGACTCCAAGAGACCCAGTACTTC. Protein sequence: CASSVGLQETQYF.

The chain combines TRBV12-3 or TRBV12-4 with TRBJ1-5; D gene ambiguous. Trimming shortened V by 7 bases and J by 4 bases, and 14 bases separated the two germline ends. The CDR3 totals 14 residues. In nucleotides, the CDR3 is TGTGCCAGCACCCCTGGGCAGTTGAATCAGCCCCAGCATTTT. Its translation is CASTPGQLNQPQHF.

The DNA for the CDR3 is TGTGCCAGCAGTTTTCGTCCCCCGAAGGGCACAGATACGCAGTATTTT. Protein sequence: CASSFRPPKGTDTQYF. The rearrangement uses TRBV27 and TRBJ2-3; D is unclear. CDR3 length equals 16 residues. V was cut by 3 bases and J by 1 base, with 14 bases left in between. Germline CDR1 is MNHEY and CDR2 is SMNVEV (reference sequence).

Only a few counts were recorded for this clonotype. The chain uses TRBV6-6 and TRBJ2-4; D uncertain. The germline CDR1 and CDR2 sequences are MNHNY and SVGAGI (reference sequence). V was pared by 2 bases and J by 4 bases, with 6 bases between. CDR3 length: 13 amino acids. The chain's CDR3 is CASSYPSKNIQYF. DNA of the CDR3: TGTGCCAGCAGTTACCCGTCTAAAAACATTCAGTACTTC.

For this clonotype: One end of the junction does not line up with germline, which may come from a read error. The J gene is TRBJ2-3, the V gene TRBV20-1; a possible D gene is TRBD2 (10 bases). This CDR3 has 14 residues. From germline, CDR1 is DFQATT and CDR2 SNEGSKA (reference sequence). In DNA, the CDR3 is TGCTGTGCTAGCGGGGGACAGGGCGCAGATACGCAGTATTTT. This encodes CCASGGQGADTQYF.

The chain recombines TRBV4-1 with TRBJ2-1; D remains unclear. The V gene's germline CDR1 is MGHRA and CDR2 YSYEKL. Deletions cut 1 base from V and 0 bases from J, with 10 bases between. The CDR3 is 16 residues long. The CDR3 region is CASSQGPGSSYNEQFF. The CDR3 DNA reads as TGCGCCAGCAGCCAAGGCCCCGGTAGCTCCTACAATGAGCAGTTCTTC.

This clonotype was seen a handful of times. The genes are TRBV5-1 and TRBJ2-7; 10 nucleotides match TRBD1. V lost 3 bases to trimming and J lost 2 bases; unmatched junction nucleotides: 5. There are 15 residues in the CDR3. Germline CDR1 SGHRS, CDR2 YFSETQ. CDR3 in DNA: TGCGCCAGCAGCTACCGGGACAGGGGTCCCTACGAGCAGTACTTC. Amino acids: CASSYRDRGPYEQYF. Based on the CDR3 plus reference TRBV5-1 and TRBJ2-7, the full variable domain is KAGVTQTPRYLIKTRGQQVTLSCSPISGHRSVSWYQQTPGQGLQFLFEYFSETQRNKGNFPGRFSGRQFSNSRSEMNVSTLELGDSALYLCASSYRDRGPYEQYFGPGTRLTVT.

The CDR3: CASSARTSSFPEKLFF. Here the CDR3 DNA reads TGTGCCAGCAGCGCACGTACATCCAGCTTTCCTGAAAAACTGTTTTTT. The chain couples TRBV21-1 to TRBJ1-4. TRBV21-1 is termed a pseudogene. The CDR3 runs 16 residues.

The chain uses TRBV27 and TRBJ2-5; no reliable D call. This CDR3 comprises 13 residues. The ends were cut back, 5 bases at V and 5 bases at J, with 12 bases in the middle. The germline CDR1 and CDR2 sequences are MNHEY and SMNVEV (reference sequence). The CDR3 loop is CASSVIGSETQYF. The CDR3 DNA is TGTGCCAGCAGTGTCATCGGATCGGAGACCCAGTACTTC.

This clonotype is judged large. The rearrangement uses TRBV29-1 and TRBJ2-3; a possible D gene is TRBD1 (5 bases). The CDR3 length is 13 residues. Per germline, CDR1 SQVTM and CDR2 ANQGSEA. The V and J ends lost 4 bases and 3 bases respectively, with 11 bases between them. The CDR3 DNA reads TGCAGCGTTGCCGCAGGGCAGACAGATACGCAGTATTTT. Protein sequence: CSVAAGQTDTQYF.